The 15 T cell receptor beta chains below were found in one sample sequenced in a study of cytomegalovirus exposure and HLA in healthy donors. TCRdb's copy holds only in-frame clones and misses some; the assay was immunoSEQ multiplex PCR. The sample records 150,000 to 180,000 clones, 70% to 90% being singletons. Sequenced material: PBMCs. These receptors originate from a human donor in good health.

The chain couples TRBV27 to TRBJ1-2; 7 nucleotides agree with TRBD1. V dropped 6 bases and J dropped 4; count of bases not matched to a gene: 11. The CDR3 extends over 15 amino acids. Germline CDR1 and CDR2: MNHEY and SMNVEV (reference sequence). The CDR3 DNA sequence: TGTGCCAGCAGCTCCGAGGGGGCTTGGCGCTATGGCTACACCTTC. This encodes CASSSEGAWRYGYTF.

The CDR3 DNA sequence: TGTGCCTCCCGAGAAGCTGCTAGCACAGATACGCAGTATTTT. Its protein product is CASREAASTDTQYF. The chain joins TRBV15 to TRBJ2-3; D ambiguous. Trimming stripped 11 bases from V and 0 bases from J, with 15 bases between. Germline V gene sequence: CDR1 LNHNV, CDR2 YYDKDF (reference sequence). This CDR3 has 14 residues. Together with reference TRBV15 and TRBJ2-3, the CDR3 gives the full variable domain: DAMVIQNPRYQVTQFGKPVTLSCSQTLNHNVMYWYQQKSSQAPKLLFHYYDKDFNNEADTPDNFQSRRPNTSFCFLDIRSPGLGDTAMYLCASREAASTDTQYFGPGTRLTVL.

The CDR3, as DNA: TGTGCCAGCAGTTACGCGACTAGCGTTCGGGCCGGGGAGCTGTTTTTT. Translated: CASSYATSVRAGELFF. The chain couples TRBV6-5 to TRBJ2-2, with 8 bases identical to TRBD2. Germline V gives CDR1 MNHEY, CDR2 SVGAGI. V was pared by 2 bases and J by 6 bases, with 8 bases of the junction left unmatched. The CDR3 extends over 16 amino acids.

The chain links TRBV9 to TRBJ1-1; the D gene is possibly TRBD1 (6 bases). This CDR3 contains 15 residues. The V end was cut by 4 bases, the J end by 1 base, with 14 bases between. The germline gives CDR1 SGDLS, CDR2 YYNGEE. CDR3 nucleotide sequence: TGTGCCAGCAGCTCCCGGGACAATCGGAACACTGAAGCTTTCTTT. Translation gives CASSSRDNRNTEAFF.

This chain links TRBV19 with TRBJ2-1; TRBD2 matches at 11 bases. The germline V gene encodes CDR1 LNHDA and CDR2 SQIVND (reference sequence). The CDR3 has 17 residues. Germline trimming cut 4 bases from V and 4 bases from J; bases unmatched to any gene: 9. The CDR3 DNA reads as TGTGCCAGTAGTAGCCCCGGTCTAGCGGGAGGATACAATGAGCAGTTCTTC. Encoded protein: CASSSPGLAGGYNEQFF. Using reference TRBV19 and TRBJ2-1 for the parts outside the CDR3, the full variable domain is DGGITQSPKYLFRKEGQNVTLSCEQNLNHDAMYWYRQDPGQGLRLIYYSQIVNDFQKGDIAEGYSVSREKKESFPLTVTSAQKNPTAFYLCASSSPGLAGGYNEQFFGPGTRLTVL.

This sequence joins TRBV28 and TRBJ1-1, with a tentative D call TRBD1 (5 bases). V lost 8 bases and J 0 bases, leaving 10 bases between the germline ends. This CDR3 region has 13 residues. Germline V gene data show CDR1 as MDHEN and CDR2 as SYDVKM. In nucleotides, the CDR3 is TGTGCCAGCTGGGGACTCCTGAACACTGAAGCTTTCTTT. It yields the protein CASWGLLNTEAFF. The whole variable domain, filled in from reference TRBV28 and TRBJ1-1, reads DVKVTQSSRYLVKRTGEKVFLECVQDMDHENMFWYRQDPGLGLRLIYFSYDVKMKEKGDIPEGYSVSREKKERFSLILESASTNQTSMYLCASWGLLNTEAFFGQGTRLTVV.

This chain uses TRBV18 with TRBJ2-7; 7 nucleotides agree with TRBD1. V lost 0 bases, J lost 3 bases, and 5 bases stayed unmatched. Per the germline V gene, CDR1 is KGHSH and CDR2 is LQKENI. The CDR3 covers 15 residues. CDR3 sequence: CASSPPDRRYYEQYF. For the CDR3, the DNA is TGTGCCAGCTCACCACCGGACAGGAGATACTACGAGCAGTACTTC. Full variable domain (rest looked up from reference TRBV18 and TRBJ2-7): NAGVMQNPRHLVRRRGQEARLRCSPMKGHSHVYWYRQLPEEGLKFMVYLQKENIIDESGMPKERFSAEFPKEGPSILRIQQVVRGDSAAYFCASSPPDRRYYEQYFGPGTRLTVT.

This chain links TRBV18 with TRBJ2-5; weak D call: TRBD1 (6 bases). Trimming stripped 1 base from V and 3 bases from J, with 15 bases between. The CDR3 runs 16 residues. Germline CDR1 reads KGHSH; CDR2 reads LQKENI. The CDR3 protein is CASSPLWTEHKETQYF. The DNA of the CDR3 is TGTGCCAGCTCACCACTATGGACAGAGCATAAAGAGACCCAGTACTTC.

The rearrangement links TRBV18 to TRBJ1-1, with 10 positions matching TRBD1. The CDR3 consists of 15 residues. With V trimmed by 3 bases and J by 3 bases, 4 bases remained unmatched. Looked up from germline, CDR1 is KGHSH and CDR2 is LQKENI. CDR3 region: CASSPTGGSDTEAFF. For the CDR3, the DNA is TGTGCCAGCTCACCGACAGGGGGCTCGGACACTGAAGCTTTCTTT. The full variable domain, completed using reference TRBV18 and TRBJ1-1, is NAGVMQNPRHLVRRRGQEARLRCSPMKGHSHVYWYRQLPEEGLKFMVYLQKENIIDESGMPKERFSAEFPKEGPSILRIQQVVRGDSAAYFCASSPTGGSDTEAFFGQGTRLTVV.

The V and J genes are TRBV6-5 and TRBJ1-5; the match to TRBD1 covers 10 bases. Germline CDR1 MNHEY, CDR2 SVGAGI. The CDR3 runs 15 residues. With V trimmed by 4 bases and J by 1 base, 1 base remained unmatched. The CDR3 reads CASSSDRGSNQPQHF. The CDR3 bases are TGTGCCAGCAGTTCGGACAGGGGGAGCAATCAGCCCCAGCATTTT.

Only a few counts were recorded for this clone. The chain employs TRBV27 and TRBJ2-7; 12 bases are shared with TRBD2. J gave up 6 bases and V 2 bases, and 14 bases lay outside the gene matches. CDR1 MNHEY and CDR2 SMNVEV come from the germline V gene (reference sequence). This CDR3 has 18 amino acids. CDR3: CASSLGQYPSGRAREQYF. The CDR3 DNA sequence: TGTGCCAGCAGTTTAGGGCAATATCCTAGCGGGAGGGCCCGCGAGCAGTACTTC.

The chain carries TRBV25-1 and TRBJ2-1; 8 nucleotides align to TRBD2. Germline values: CDR1 MGHDK, CDR2 SYGVNS. V shed 3 bases, J shed 8 bases, and the junction held 9 bases outside the gene matches. The CDR3 is 15 amino acids. Here the CDR3 reads CASSDSGLGRHEQFF. The CDR3 DNA sequence: TGTGCCAGCAGTGACTCGGGACTAGGTCGTCATGAGCAGTTCTTC.

The chain links TRBV29-1 to TRBJ1-3; TRBD1 aligns across 10 bases. After removal of 0 bases from V and 0 bases from J, the junction contained 17 bases not matched to a gene. Germline V CDR1 and CDR2: SQVTM, ANQGSEA. This CDR3 region has 21 residues. CDR3 in DNA: TGCAGCGTTGAAGATTACGAGCATTACGGGGACAGGGGACCCTCTGGAAACACCATATATTTT. Amino acids: CSVEDYEHYGDRGPSGNTIYF.

This chain uses TRBV2 with TRBJ2-7; D is perhaps TRBD1 (6 bases). CDR3 length: 18 amino acids. The germline V and J ends were trimmed by 3 bases and 0 bases, with 21 bases remaining between them. In germline, CDR1 is SNHLY, CDR2 FYNNEI. The CDR3 protein is CASSDPHLQGANSYEQYF. In nucleotides, the CDR3 is TGTGCCAGCAGTGACCCTCATTTACAGGGCGCAAACTCCTACGAGCAGTACTTC.

The chain carries TRBV9 and TRBJ1-2; D ambiguous. CDR1 and CDR2 (germline): SGDLS, YYNGEE. This CDR3 has 15 residues. The V and J ends lost 0 bases and 8 bases respectively, with 17 bases between them. In DNA, the CDR3 is TGTGCCAGCAGCGTAGTATACAGTCACCTATGGGGCTACACCTTC. This sequence encodes CASSVVYSHLWGYTF.